This is a list of T cell receptor beta chains from one sample in a study of T cells after posttransplantation cyclophosphamide. Some clones are missing from TCRdb's copy, which holds only in-frame ones; the method was immunoSEQ multiplex PCR. The sample holds 22,000 or so clones, approximately 71% seen once. The sequencing sample was made of memory CD4+ T cells sorted from PBMCs. Source of these receptors: a woman aged 60-70 years in good health, CMV-negative, and a related stem cell transplant donor. The CDR3 runs from the conserved cysteine through the conserved F or W. The order of the fields is clone size, J gene, D gene, V gene, CDR3 protein, CDR3 DNA. The D gene is left open where the match is weak. The size field is filled for only some rows; it gives once, few, many or a size class.

size: -; J: TRBJ1-2; D: TRBD1; V: TRBV7-9; CDR3: CASSRAYRGHYGYTF; DNA: TGTGCCAGCAGCCGCGCTTACAGGGGGCACTATGGCTACACCTTC
size: -; J: TRBJ1-1; D: -; V: TRBV2; CDR3: CASSNSNTEAFF; DNA: TGTGCCAGCAGCAACTCCAACACTGAAGCTTTCTTT
size: -; J: TRBJ2-7; D: -; V: TRBV4-1; CDR3: CASSLTQGLGLEQYF; DNA: TGCGCCAGCAGTCTTACTCAGGGTCTGGGGCTCGAGCAGTACTTC
size: -; J: TRBJ2-1; D: TRBD2; V: TRBV5-6; CDR3: CASSFSSAGGFYNEQFF; DNA: TGTGCCAGCAGCTTCTCCTCAGCGGGGGGCTTCTACAATGAGCAGTTCTTC
size: -; J: TRBJ2-1; D: -; V: TRBV18; CDR3: CASSPWQGLNEQFF; DNA: TGTGCCAGCTCACCCTGGCAGGGTCTCAATGAGCAGTTCTTC
size: -; J: TRBJ1-1; D: TRBD1; V: TRBV30; CDR3: CAWSPLDRDSPEAFF; DNA: TGTGCCTGGAGTCCTCTAGACAGGGATAGTCCTGAAGCTTTCTTT
size: -; J: TRBJ2-7; D: TRBD1; V: TRBV7-9; CDR3: CASRKTGAPYEQYF; DNA: TGTGCCAGCAGGAAGACAGGGGCCCCCTACGAGCAGTACTTC
size: -; J: TRBJ2-2; D: -; V: TRBV7-3; CDR3: CASSPRGGTGELFF; DNA: TGTGCCAGCAGCCCCCGTGGGGGGACCGGGGAGCTGTTTTTT
size: -; J: TRBJ2-1; D: -; V: TRBV5-1; CDR3: CASSQGYNEQFF; DNA: TGCGCCAGCAGCCAGGGCTACAATGAGCAGTTCTTC
size: once; J: TRBJ2-7; D: -; V: TRBV2; CDR3: CASSSVEQYF; DNA: TGTGCCAGCAGTTCCGTCGAGCAGTACTTC
size: -; J: TRBJ1-4; D: -; V: TRBV7-2; CDR3: CASSLVSLLGGGKLFF; DNA: TGTGCCAGCAGCTTAGTCTCCCTTCTCGGGGGGGGAAAACTGTTTTTT
size: -; J: TRBJ2-7; D: -; V: TRBV28; CDR3: CASSLQYEQYF; DNA: TGTGCCAGCAGTCTCCAGTACGAGCAGTACTTC
size: -; J: TRBJ2-7; D: TRBD2; V: TRBV11-2; CDR3: CASRYSGSSYEQYF; DNA: TGTGCCAGCAGGTATAGCGGGAGCTCCTACGAGCAGTACTTC
size: few; J: TRBJ2-1; D: TRBD1; V: TRBV7-2; CDR3: CASSLAQGQGKFF; DNA: TGTGCCAGCAGCCTAGCCCAGGGACAGGGAAAGTTCTTC
size: -; J: TRBJ1-2; D: -; V: TRBV29-1; CDR3: CSVGQGGGYTF; DNA: TGCAGCGTGGGCCAGGGAGGTGGCTACACCTTC
size: -; J: TRBJ2-2; D: TRBD2; V: TRBV11-2; CDR3: CASSLKASGVTGELFF; DNA: TGTGCCAGCAGCTTAAAGGCTAGCGGGGTCACCGGGGAGCTGTTTTTT
size: few; J: TRBJ2-4; D: TRBD1; V: TRBV19; CDR3: CASSPRQGGNIQYF; DNA: TGTGCCAGTAGTCCCCGACAGGGGGGAAACATTCAGTACTTC
size: -; J: TRBJ1-2; D: TRBD1; V: TRBV6-5; CDR3: CASRDGDRGYGYTF; DNA: TGTGCCAGCAGGGACGGGGACAGGGGCTATGGCTACACCTTC
size: few; J: TRBJ1-2; D: -; V: TRBV30; CDR3: CAWSVPPANYGYTF; DNA: TGTGCCTGGAGTGTTCCGCCAGCTAACTATGGCTACACCTTC
size: -; J: TRBJ2-6; D: -; V: TRBV15; CDR3: CATSRDLGRGANVLTF; DNA: TGTGCCACCAGCAGAGATCTGGGGCGAGGGGCCAACGTCCTGACTTTC
size: -; J: TRBJ1-2; D: -; V: TRBV7-2; CDR3: CASSEQIGYTF; DNA: TGTGCCAGCAGCGAACAAATTGGCTACACCTTC
size: -; J: TRBJ2-7; D: TRBD2; V: TRBV7-2; CDR3: CASSPGLAVGEQYF; DNA: TGTGCCAGCAGCCCAGGACTAGCCGTTGGAGAGCAGTACTTC
size: -; J: TRBJ2-7; D: -; V: TRBV7-2; CDR3: CASSFGGAYEQYF; DNA: TGTGCCAGCAGCTTTGGGGGCGCCTACGAGCAGTACTTC
size: -; J: TRBJ2-5; D: -; V: TRBV2; CDR3: CANSIGGETQYF; DNA: TGTGCCAATTCAATCGGGGGAGAGACCCAGTACTTC
size: -; J: TRBJ2-3; D: TRBD1; V: TRBV28; CDR3: CASTVQGALSDTQYF; DNA: TGTGCCAGCACGGTACAGGGGGCTTTGTCAGATACGCAGTATTTT
size: -; J: TRBJ2-3; D: TRBD1; V: TRBV7-9; CDR3: CASSRPKSMTGPTDTQYF; DNA: TGTGCCAGCAGCCGCCCCAAATCCATGACAGGGCCCACAGATACGCAGTATTTT
size: -; J: TRBJ2-3; D: TRBD2; V: TRBV19; CDR3: CASSIQGGASTDTQYF; DNA: TGTGCCAGTAGTATCCAGGGAGGGGCGAGCACAGATACGCAGTATTTT
size: -; J: TRBJ1-1; D: -; V: TRBV5-1; CDR3: CASTSPGAEAFF; DNA: TGCGCCAGCACTTCTCCGGGAGCTGAAGCTTTCTTT
size: -; J: TRBJ1-5; D: TRBD1; V: TRBV7-2; CDR3: CASSPGTGRNQPQHF; DNA: TGTGCCAGCAGCCCCGGGACAGGGCGGAATCAGCCCCAGCATTTT
size: once; J: TRBJ2-4; D: TRBD2; V: TRBV19; CDR3: CASSILAGGRDIQYF; DNA: TGTGCCAGTAGTATCTTAGCGGGAGGAAGGGACATTCAGTACTTC
size: -; J: TRBJ1-4; D: TRBD1; V: TRBV30; CDR3: CAWSRGTVDEKLFF; DNA: TGTGCCTGGAGTCGGGGGACAGTAGATGAAAAACTGTTTTTT
size: -; J: TRBJ1-2; D: TRBD1; V: TRBV18; CDR3: CASSPRTGNYGYTF; DNA: TGTGCCAGCTCACCAAGGACAGGGAACTATGGCTACACCTTC
size: -; J: TRBJ1-2; D: TRBD1; V: TRBV18; CDR3: CASSPETGGAGYTF; DNA: TGTGCCAGCTCTCCAGAAACAGGGGGGGCTGGCTACACCTTC
size: -; J: TRBJ1-5; D: TRBD1; V: TRBV6-5; CDR3: CASSSRDRGSNQPQHF; DNA: TGTGCCAGCAGTTCCCGGGACAGGGGTAGCAATCAGCCCCAGCATTTT
size: -; J: TRBJ1-5; D: -; V: TRBV28; CDR3: CASSLPGARYTNQPQHF; DNA: TGTGCCAGCAGTTTACCAGGGGCGCGTTATACCAATCAGCCCCAGCATTTT
size: -; J: TRBJ2-3; D: -; V: TRBV6-6; CDR3: CASSYGARTDTQYF; DNA: TGTGCCAGCAGTTACGGGGCCCGCACAGATACGCAGTATTTT
size: -; J: TRBJ2-3; D: TRBD2; V: TRBV5-6; CDR3: CASSPPLAGEPDTQYF; DNA: TGTGCCAGCAGCCCGCCGCTAGCGGGAGAGCCAGATACGCAGTATTTT
size: once; J: TRBJ2-7; D: -; V: TRBV5-1; CDR3: CASSSEGAQNLYEQYF; DNA: TGCGCCAGCAGCTCGGAGGGGGCGCAAAACCTATACGAGCAGTACTTC
size: -; J: TRBJ1-4; D: -; V: TRBV6-6; CDR3: CASSYGDTPGLFF; DNA: TGTGCCAGCAGTTACGGGGACACCCCCGGACTGTTTTTT
size: -; J: TRBJ1-2; D: -; V: TRBV6-1; CDR3: CASRLWRDGYTF; DNA: TGTGCCAGCAGGCTCTGGAGGGACGGCTACACCTTC
size: -; J: TRBJ2-3; D: TRBD2; V: TRBV5-1; CDR3: CASSLAGGRADTQYF; DNA: TGCGCCAGCAGCTTGGCGGGAGGTAGAGCGGATACGCAGTATTTT
size: few; J: TRBJ1-2; D: TRBD1; V: TRBV5-1; CDR3: CASSSGGDYGYTF; DNA: TGCGCCAGCAGCTCAGGGGGCGACTATGGCTACACCTTC
size: -; J: TRBJ2-7; D: -; V: TRBV2; CDR3: CASRAPGIYEQYF; DNA: TGTGCCAGCAGAGCCCCGGGGATCTACGAGCAGTACTTC
size: -; J: TRBJ1-1; D: -; V: TRBV28; CDR3: CASKNSGWVAETFF; DNA: TGTGCCAGCAAGAATTCAGGGTGGGTGGCTGAAACTTTCTTT
size: -; J: TRBJ1-2; D: TRBD1; V: TRBV6-1; CDR3: CASSEVDRGNYGYTF; DNA: TGTGCCAGCAGTGAAGTGGACAGGGGAAACTATGGCTACACCTTC
size: -; J: TRBJ1-2; D: -; V: TRBV4-3; CDR3: CASSQEETGYGYTF; DNA: TGCGCCAGCAGCCAAGAAGAGACGGGGTATGGCTACACCTTC
size: -; J: TRBJ1-5; D: -; V: TRBV4-1; CDR3: CASSLRTELNSNQPQHF; DNA: TGCGCCAGCAGCCTTCGGACAGAGTTAAATAGCAATCAGCCCCAGCATTTT
size: -; J: TRBJ1-2; D: -; V: TRBV19; CDR3: CASTSPGGRNGYTF; DNA: TGTGCCAGTACCTCTCCCGGGGGACGAAATGGCTACACCTTC
size: -; J: TRBJ2-1; D: -; V: TRBV27; CDR3: CASSLVGLRNEQFF; DNA: TGTGCCAGCAGTTTGGTCGGGTTGAGGAATGAGCAGTTCTTC
size: -; J: TRBJ2-7; D: -; V: TRBV7-8; CDR3: CASSPRGGTAVGYEQYF; DNA: TGTGCCAGCAGCCCACGAGGAGGAACCGCCGTTGGGTACGAGCAGTACTTC
size: -; J: TRBJ1-2; D: TRBD1; V: TRBV7-2; CDR3: CASSFSGTASNYGYTF; DNA: TGTGCCAGCAGCTTTTCCGGGACAGCCTCTAACTATGGCTACACCTTC
size: medium-sized; J: TRBJ2-7; D: -; V: TRBV4-1; CDR3: CASSRTVPGYEQYF; DNA: TGCGCCAGCAGCCGGACAGTTCCGGGGTACGAGCAGTACTTC